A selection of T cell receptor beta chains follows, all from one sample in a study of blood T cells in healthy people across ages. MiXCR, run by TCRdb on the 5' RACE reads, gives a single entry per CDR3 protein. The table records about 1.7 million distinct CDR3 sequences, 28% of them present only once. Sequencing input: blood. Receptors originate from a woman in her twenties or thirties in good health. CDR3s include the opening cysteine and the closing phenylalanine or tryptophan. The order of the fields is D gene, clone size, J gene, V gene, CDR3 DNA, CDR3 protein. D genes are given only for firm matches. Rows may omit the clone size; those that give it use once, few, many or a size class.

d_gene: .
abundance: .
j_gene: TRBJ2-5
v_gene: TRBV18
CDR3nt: TGTGCCAGCTCACCACCGGGATGGGCCCAAGAGACCCAGTACTTC
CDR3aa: CASSPPGWAQETQYF

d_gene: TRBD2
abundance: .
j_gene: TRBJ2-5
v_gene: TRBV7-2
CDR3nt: TGTGCCAGCAGCTTAAGTATCGGGGAGGGGACCCAGTACTTC
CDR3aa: CASSLSIGEGTQYF

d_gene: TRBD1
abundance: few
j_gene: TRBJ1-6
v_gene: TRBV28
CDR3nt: TGTGCCAGCAGTCCGACGTACAGGGGAAACTCACCCCTCCACTTT
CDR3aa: CASSPTYRGNSPLHF

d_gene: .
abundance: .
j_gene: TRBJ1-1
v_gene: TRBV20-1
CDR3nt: TGCAGTGCCCCGGAATTCAGACGGAACACTGAAGCTTTCTTT
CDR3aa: CSAPEFRRNTEAFF

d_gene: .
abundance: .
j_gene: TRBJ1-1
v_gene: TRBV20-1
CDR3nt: TGCAGTCCGGACTCCCGAAGGACTGAAGCTTTCTTT
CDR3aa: CSPDSRRTEAFF

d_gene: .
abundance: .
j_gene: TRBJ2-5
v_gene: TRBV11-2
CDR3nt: TGTGCCAGCAGCTTGGGGCCGTCAGAGACCCAGTACTTC
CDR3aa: CASSLGPSETQYF

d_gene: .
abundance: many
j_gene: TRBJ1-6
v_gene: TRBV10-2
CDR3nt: TGCGCCAGCAGTGATGGTCAGAATTCACCCCTCCACTTT
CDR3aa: CASSDGQNSPLHF

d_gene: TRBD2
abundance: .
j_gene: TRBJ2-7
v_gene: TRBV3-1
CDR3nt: TGTGCCAGCAGCCAAGCTGGGGGAGGGACTACCTACGAGCAGTACTTC
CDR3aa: CASSQAGGGTTYEQYF

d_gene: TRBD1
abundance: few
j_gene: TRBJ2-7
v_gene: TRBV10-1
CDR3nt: TGCGCCAGCAGTGACTGGACAGGGGGACCCTACGAGCAGTACTTC
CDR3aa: CASSDWTGGPYEQYF

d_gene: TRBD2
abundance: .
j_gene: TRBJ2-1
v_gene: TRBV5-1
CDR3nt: TGCGCCAGCAGACCTACTAGCGGGGGATCCTACAATGAGCAGTTCTTC
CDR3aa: CASRPTSGGSYNEQFF

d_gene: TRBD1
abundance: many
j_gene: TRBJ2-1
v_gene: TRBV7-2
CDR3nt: TGTGCCAGCAGCCCGGGGACAGGGCTGTACAATGAGCAGTTCTTC
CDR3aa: CASSPGTGLYNEQFF

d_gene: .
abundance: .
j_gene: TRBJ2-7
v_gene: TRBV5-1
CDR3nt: TGCGCCAGTAAGCTTCGTTTGGGCTTTGGAATCCACGAGCAGTACTTC
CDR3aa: CASKLRLGFGIHEQYF

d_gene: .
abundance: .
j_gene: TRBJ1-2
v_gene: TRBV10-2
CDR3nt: TGCGCCAGCAGTGAGAACGGGGATGGCTACACCTTC
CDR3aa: CASSENGDGYTF

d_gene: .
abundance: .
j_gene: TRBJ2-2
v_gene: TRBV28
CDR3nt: TGTGCCAGCAGTTTAACTGCAGGGTCCACCGGAACGGGGTTTTTT
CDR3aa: CASSLTAGSTGTGFF

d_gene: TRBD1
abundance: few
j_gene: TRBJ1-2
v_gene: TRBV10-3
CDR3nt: TGTGCCATCACAACGACAGGACAGGATGGCTACACCTTC
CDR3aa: CAITTTGQDGYTF

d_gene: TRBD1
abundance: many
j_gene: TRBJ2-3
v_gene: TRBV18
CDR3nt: TGTGCCAGCTCACCGCGGCAGGGGGCAACAGATACGCAGTATTTT
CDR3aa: CASSPRQGATDTQYF

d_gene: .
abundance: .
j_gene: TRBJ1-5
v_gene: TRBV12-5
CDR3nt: TGTGCTAGTGCCCAACTTTACGGAGGTCTCAATCAGCCCCAGCATTTT
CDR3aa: CASAQLYGGLNQPQHF

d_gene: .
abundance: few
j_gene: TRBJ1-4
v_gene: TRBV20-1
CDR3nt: TGCAGTGCGTACCCGGGCAGGTCGGATGAAAAACTGTTTTTT
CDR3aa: CSAYPGRSDEKLFF

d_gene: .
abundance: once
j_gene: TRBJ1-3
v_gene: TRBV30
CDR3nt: TGTGCCTGGAGTGTGGGCGGCGGCTCTGGAAACACCATATATTTT
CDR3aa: CAWSVGGGSGNTIYF

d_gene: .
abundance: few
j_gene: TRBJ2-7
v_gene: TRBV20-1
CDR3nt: TGCAGTGCTAGAGGACAGTCCAGCTCCTACGAGCAGTACTTC
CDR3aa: CSARGQSSSYEQYF

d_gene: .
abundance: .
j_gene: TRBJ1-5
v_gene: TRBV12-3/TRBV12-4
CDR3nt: TGTGCCAGCAGCAAGAGGGAGGCCCAGCCCCAGCATTTT
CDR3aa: CASSKREAQPQHF

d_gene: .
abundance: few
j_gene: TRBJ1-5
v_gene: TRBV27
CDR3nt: TGTGCCAGCAGTTTATTACGGGGCCAGGGGCCCCAGCATTTT
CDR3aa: CASSLLRGQGPQHF